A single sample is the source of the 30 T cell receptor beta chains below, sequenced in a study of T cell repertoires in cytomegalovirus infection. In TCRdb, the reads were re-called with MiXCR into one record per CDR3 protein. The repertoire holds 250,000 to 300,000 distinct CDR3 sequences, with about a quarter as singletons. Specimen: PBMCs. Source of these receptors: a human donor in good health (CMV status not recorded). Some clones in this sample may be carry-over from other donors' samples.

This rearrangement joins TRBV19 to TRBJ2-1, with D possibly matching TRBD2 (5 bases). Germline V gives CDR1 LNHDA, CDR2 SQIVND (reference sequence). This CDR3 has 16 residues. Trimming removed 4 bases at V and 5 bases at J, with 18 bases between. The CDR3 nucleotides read TGTGCCAGTAGTAAACCCCGTACGGGATACAACAATGAGCAGTTCTTC. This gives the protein CASSKPRTGYNNEQFF. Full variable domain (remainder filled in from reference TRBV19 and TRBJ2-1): DGGITQSPKYLFRKEGQNVTLSCEQNLNHDAMYWYRQDPGQGLRLIYYSQIVNDFQKGDIAEGYSVSREKKESFPLTVTSAQKNPTAFYLCASSKPRTGYNNEQFFGPGTRLTVL.

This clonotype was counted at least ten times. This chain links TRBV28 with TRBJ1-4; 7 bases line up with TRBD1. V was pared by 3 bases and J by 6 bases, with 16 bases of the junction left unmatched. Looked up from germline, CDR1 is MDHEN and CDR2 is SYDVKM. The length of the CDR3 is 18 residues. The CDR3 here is CASSFFQGGGREYEKLFF. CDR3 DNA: TGTGCCAGCAGTTTTTTTCAGGGGGGGGGAAGGGAATATGAAAAACTGTTTTTT.

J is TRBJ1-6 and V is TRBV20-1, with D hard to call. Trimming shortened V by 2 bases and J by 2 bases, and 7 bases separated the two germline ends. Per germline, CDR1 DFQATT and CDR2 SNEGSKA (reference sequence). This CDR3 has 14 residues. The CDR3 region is CSARSQPYNSPLHF. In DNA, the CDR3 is TGCAGTGCTAGATCCCAGCCCTATAATTCACCCCTCCACTTT.

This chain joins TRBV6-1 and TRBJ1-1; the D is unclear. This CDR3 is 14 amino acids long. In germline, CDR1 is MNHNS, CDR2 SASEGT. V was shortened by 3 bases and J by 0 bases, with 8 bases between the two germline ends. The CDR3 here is CASSDRAMNTEAFF. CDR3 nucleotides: TGTGCCAGCAGTGATCGAGCCATGAACACTGAAGCTTTCTTT.

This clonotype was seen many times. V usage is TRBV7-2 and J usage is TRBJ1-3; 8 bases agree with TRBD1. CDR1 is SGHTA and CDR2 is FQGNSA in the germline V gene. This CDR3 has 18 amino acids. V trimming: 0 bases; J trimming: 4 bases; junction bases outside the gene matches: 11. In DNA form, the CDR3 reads TGTGCCAGCAGCTTAGCAAAGACAGGGGCGTTCGCCGGAAACACCATATATTTT. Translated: CASSLAKTGAFAGNTIYF.

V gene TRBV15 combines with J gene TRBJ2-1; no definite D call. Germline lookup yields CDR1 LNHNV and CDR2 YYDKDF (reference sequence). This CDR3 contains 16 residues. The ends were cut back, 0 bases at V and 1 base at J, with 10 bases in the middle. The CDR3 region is CATSRDLLGSYNEQFF. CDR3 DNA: TGTGCCACCAGCAGAGATCTGTTGGGGTCCTACAATGAGCAGTTCTTC.

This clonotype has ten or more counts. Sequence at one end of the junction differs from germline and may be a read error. The CDR3 protein is CASSLLPGRGLLSF. The CDR3 DNA sequence: TGTGCCAGCAGTCTCCTTCCGGGCCGGGGGTTACTTTCTTTC. The chain links TRBV12-3 or TRBV12-4 to TRBJ1-2; weak D call: TRBD1 (5 bases). The CDR3 has 14 amino acids.

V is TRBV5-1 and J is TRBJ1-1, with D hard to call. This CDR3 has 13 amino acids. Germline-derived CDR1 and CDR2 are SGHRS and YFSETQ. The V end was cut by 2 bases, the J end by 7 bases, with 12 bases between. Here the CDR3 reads CASSFPGFNEAFF. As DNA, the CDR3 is TGCGCCAGCAGCTTTCCGGGGTTTAATGAAGCTTTCTTT. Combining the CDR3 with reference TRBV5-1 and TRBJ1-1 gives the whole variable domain KAGVTQTPRYLIKTRGQQVTLSCSPISGHRSVSWYQQTPGQGLQFLFEYFSETQRNKGNFPGRFSGRQFSNSRSEMNVSTLELGDSALYLCASSFPGFNEAFFGQGTRLTVV.

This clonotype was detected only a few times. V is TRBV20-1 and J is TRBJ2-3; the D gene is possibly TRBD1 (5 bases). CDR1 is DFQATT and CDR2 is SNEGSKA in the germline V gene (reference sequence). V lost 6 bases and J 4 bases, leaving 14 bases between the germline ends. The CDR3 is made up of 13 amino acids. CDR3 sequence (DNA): TGCAGTGCAACCAGACAAGGGGCAGATACGCAGTATTTT. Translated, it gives CSATRQGADTQYF.

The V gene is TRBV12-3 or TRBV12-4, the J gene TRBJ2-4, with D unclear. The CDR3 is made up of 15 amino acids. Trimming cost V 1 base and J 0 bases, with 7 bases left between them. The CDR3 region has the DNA TGTGCCAGCAGTTTAGTAGGATCAGCCAAAAACATTCAGTACTTC. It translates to CASSLVGSAKNIQYF.

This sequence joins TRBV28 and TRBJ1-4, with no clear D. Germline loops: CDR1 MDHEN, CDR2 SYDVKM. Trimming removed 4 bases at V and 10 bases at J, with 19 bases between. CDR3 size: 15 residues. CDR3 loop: CASSSADGILAKLFF. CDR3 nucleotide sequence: TGTGCCAGCAGTTCCGCGGACGGAATCCTCGCAAAACTGTTTTTT.

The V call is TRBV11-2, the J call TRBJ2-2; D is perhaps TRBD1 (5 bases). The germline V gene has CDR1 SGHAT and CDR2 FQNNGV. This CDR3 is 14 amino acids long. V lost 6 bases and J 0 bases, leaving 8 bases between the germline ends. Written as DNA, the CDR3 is TGTGCCAGCAGGGGGCTCGCGAACACCGGGGAGCTGTTTTTT. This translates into CASRGLANTGELFF.

The chain's CDR3 is CSVEDLSDRADTQYF. CDR3 DNA sequence: TGCAGCGTTGAAGATCTAAGCGACAGGGCAGATACGCAGTATTTT. V is TRBV29-1 and J is TRBJ2-3, with TRBD1 matching 7 bases. The CDR3 is made up of 15 amino acids. The V and J ends lost 0 bases and 4 bases, in that order; junction bases with no gene match: 7. Germline CDR1 and CDR2: SQVTM and ANQGSEA.

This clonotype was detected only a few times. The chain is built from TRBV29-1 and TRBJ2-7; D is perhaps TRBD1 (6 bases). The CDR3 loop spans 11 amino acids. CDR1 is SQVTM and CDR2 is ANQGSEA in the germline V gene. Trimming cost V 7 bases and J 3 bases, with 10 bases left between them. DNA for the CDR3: TGCAGCGGGATGACAGGCTACGAGCAGTACTTC. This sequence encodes CSGMTGYEQYF.

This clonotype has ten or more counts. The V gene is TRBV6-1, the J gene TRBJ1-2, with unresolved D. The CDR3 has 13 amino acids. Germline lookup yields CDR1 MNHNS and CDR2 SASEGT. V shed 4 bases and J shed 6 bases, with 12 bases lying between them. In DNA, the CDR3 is TGTGCCAGCAGTGGCCCCCCAGTAAATGGCTACACCTTC. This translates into CASSGPPVNGYTF.

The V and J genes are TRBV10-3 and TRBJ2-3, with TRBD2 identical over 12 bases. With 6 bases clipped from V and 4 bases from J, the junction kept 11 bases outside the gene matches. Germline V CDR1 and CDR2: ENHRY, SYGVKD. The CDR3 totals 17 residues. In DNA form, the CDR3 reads TGTGCCATCAGGGGGGCTACTAGCGGGGGGACGGCAGATACGCAGTATTTT. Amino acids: CAIRGATSGGTADTQYF.

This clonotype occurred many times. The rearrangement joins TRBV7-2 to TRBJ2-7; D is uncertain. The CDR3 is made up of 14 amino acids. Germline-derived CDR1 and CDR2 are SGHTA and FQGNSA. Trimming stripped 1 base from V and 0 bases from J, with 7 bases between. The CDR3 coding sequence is TGTGCCAGCAGCTTAGAGGCAGACTCCTACGAGCAGTACTTC. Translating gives CASSLEADSYEQYF.

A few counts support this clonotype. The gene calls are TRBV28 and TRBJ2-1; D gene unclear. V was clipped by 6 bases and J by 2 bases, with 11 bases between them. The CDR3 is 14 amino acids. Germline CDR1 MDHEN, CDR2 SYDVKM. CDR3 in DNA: TGTGCCAGCAGCACAACCCCCGCCTACAATGAGCAGTTCTTC. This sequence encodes CASSTTPAYNEQFF. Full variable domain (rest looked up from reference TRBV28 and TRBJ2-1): DVKVTQSSRYLVKRTGEKVFLECVQDMDHENMFWYRQDPGLGLRLIYFSYDVKMKEKGDIPEGYSVSREKKERFSLILESASTNQTSMYLCASSTTPAYNEQFFGPGTRLTVL.

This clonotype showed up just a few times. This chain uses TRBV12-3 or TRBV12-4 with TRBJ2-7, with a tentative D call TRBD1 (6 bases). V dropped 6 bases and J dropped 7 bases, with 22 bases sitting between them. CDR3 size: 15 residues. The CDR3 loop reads CASSPTLYRDREQYF. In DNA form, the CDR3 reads TGTGCCAGCAGCCCCACCCTTTACAGGGACCGAGAGCAGTACTTC.

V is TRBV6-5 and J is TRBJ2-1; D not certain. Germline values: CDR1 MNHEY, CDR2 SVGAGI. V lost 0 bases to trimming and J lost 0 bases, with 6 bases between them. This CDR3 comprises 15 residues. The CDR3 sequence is CASSYSRSSYNEQFF. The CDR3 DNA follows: TGTGCCAGCAGTTACTCGCGGAGCTCCTACAATGAGCAGTTCTTC.

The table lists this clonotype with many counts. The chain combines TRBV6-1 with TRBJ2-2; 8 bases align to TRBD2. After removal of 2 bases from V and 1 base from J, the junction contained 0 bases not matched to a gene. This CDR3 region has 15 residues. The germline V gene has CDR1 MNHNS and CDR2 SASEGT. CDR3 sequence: CASSELAGNTGELFF. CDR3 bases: TGTGCCAGCAGTGAACTAGCGGGGAACACCGGGGAGCTGTTTTTT.

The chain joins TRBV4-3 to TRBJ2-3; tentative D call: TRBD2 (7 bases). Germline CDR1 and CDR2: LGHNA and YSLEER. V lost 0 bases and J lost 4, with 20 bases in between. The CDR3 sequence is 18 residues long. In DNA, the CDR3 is TGCGCCAGCAGCCAAGATCGGGGGGCCACCAATCCCCCAGATACGCAGTATTTT. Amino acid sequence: CASSQDRGATNPPDTQYF.

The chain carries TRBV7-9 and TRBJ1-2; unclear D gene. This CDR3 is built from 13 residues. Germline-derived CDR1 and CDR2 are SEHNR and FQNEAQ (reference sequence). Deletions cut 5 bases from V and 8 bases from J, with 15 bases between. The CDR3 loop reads CASSPLDAGGYTF. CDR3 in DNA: TGTGCCAGCAGCCCTTTAGACGCAGGAGGCTACACCTTC.

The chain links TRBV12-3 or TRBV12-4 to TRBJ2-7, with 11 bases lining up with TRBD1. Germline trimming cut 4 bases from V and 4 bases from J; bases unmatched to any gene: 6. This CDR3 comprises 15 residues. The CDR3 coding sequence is TGTGCCAGCAGTTCCAAGGGACAGGGGGTGTACGAGCAGTACTTC. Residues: CASSSKGQGVYEQYF.

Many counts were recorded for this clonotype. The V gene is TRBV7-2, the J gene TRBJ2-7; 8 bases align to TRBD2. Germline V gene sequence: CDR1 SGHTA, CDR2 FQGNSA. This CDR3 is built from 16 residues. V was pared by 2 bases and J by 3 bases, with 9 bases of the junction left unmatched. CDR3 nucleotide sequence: TGTGCCAGCAGCTTATCCCCCAGCGGGAGTCGCTACGAGCAGTACTTC. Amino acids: CASSLSPSGSRYEQYF.

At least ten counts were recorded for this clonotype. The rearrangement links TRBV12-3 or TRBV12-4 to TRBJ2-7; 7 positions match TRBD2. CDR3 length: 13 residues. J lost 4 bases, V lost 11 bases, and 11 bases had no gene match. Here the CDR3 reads CASKGGRDYEQYF. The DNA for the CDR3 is TGTGCCTCCAAGGGCGGGAGAGATTACGAGCAGTACTTC.

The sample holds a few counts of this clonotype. The CDR3 reads CASSLRDRNYGYTF. The CDR3 nucleotides are TGCGCCAGCAGCTTGCGGGACAGAAACTATGGCTACACCTTC. The chain employs TRBV5-1 and TRBJ1-2, with TRBD1 matching over 7 bases. CDR1 and CDR2 from the germline V gene are SGHRS and YFSETQ. The CDR3 runs 14 residues. After removal of 1 base from V and 2 bases from J, the junction contained 2 bases not matched to a gene.

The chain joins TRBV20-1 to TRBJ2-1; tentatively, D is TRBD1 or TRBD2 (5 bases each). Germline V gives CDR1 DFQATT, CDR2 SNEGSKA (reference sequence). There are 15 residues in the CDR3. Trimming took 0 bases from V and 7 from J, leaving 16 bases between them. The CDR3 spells CSAREWGSRQNEQFF. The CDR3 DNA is TGCAGTGCTAGAGAGTGGGGGTCGCGACAGAATGAGCAGTTCTTC.

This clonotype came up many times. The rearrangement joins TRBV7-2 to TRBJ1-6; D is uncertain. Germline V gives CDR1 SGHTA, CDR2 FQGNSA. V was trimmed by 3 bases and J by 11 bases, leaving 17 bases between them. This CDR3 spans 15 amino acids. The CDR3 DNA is TGTGCCAGCAGCTTCATAGGTTCCGGAGAGGCACCCCTCCACTTT. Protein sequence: CASSFIGSGEAPLHF.

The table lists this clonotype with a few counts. CDR3 sequence reads: CASSRDNRGYTF. CDR3 nucleotides: TGTGCCAGCAGCCGGGACAATAGAGGCTACACCTTC. The chain combines TRBV11-2 with TRBJ1-2, with a weak D call TRBD1 (6 bases). Germline V CDR1 and CDR2: SGHAT, FQNNGV. V lost 5 bases to trimming and J lost 8 bases, with 12 bases between them. The CDR3 length is 12 residues.